A selection of T cell receptor beta chains follows, all from one sample in a study of blood T cell repertoires in COVID-19. The data were produced by immunoSEQ multiplex PCR, yet TCRdb's version contains in-frame clones alone and is incomplete. The sample lists roughly 110,000 clones, about nine tenths occurring once. The sequenced sample consisted of peripheral blood. Source of these receptors: a middle-aged man with acute or convalescent COVID-19. The CDR3 runs from the conserved cysteine through the conserved F or W. The order of the fields is clone size, J gene, D gene, V gene, CDR3 protein, CDR3 DNA. A D gene is named only where the DNA matches it firmly. Size is stated for part of the rows, as once, few or many counts, or as a class when the clone is expanded.

few | TRBJ2-2 | TRBD2 | TRBV2 | CASTQGLAGGMNTGELFF | TGTGCCAGCACCCAAGGACTAGCGGGAGGGATGAACACCGGGGAGCTGTTTTTT
. | TRBJ2-7 | . | TRBV7-9 | CASSATGTSYEQYF | TGTGCCAGCAGTGCTACAGGGACCTCCTACGAGCAGTACTTC
. | TRBJ2-2 | . | TRBV5-6 | CASSLGRGAPGELFF | TGTGCCAGCAGCTTGGGCCGGGGGGCCCCCGGGGAGCTGTTTTTT
. | TRBJ2-5 | TRBD2 | TRBV27 | CASSPRTSGRRGETQYF | TGTGCCAGCAGTCCCCGGACTAGCGGGAGGCGGGGAGAGACCCAGTACTTC
. | TRBJ2-3 | . | TRBV11-2 | CASSLGRDTDTQYF | TGTGCCAGCAGCTTAGGACGGGACACAGATACGCAGTATTTT
. | TRBJ1-1 | TRBD1 | TRBV6-5 | CASSSTGSITEAFF | TGTGCCAGCAGTTCGACAGGGTCGATCACTGAAGCTTTCTTT
. | TRBJ1-1 | TRBD1 | TRBV2 | CASSLMPLGQVSKTEAFF | TGTGCCAGCAGCCTGATGCCGCTGGGACAGGTTAGTAAGACTGAAGCTTTCTTT
. | TRBJ2-2 | TRBD1 | TRBV6-5 | CASSYRTGVNTGELFF | TGTGCCAGCAGTTACCGGACAGGAGTCAACACCGGGGAGCTGTTTTTT
. | TRBJ1-1 | TRBD1 | TRBV5-8 | CASSSGTGEAFF | TGTGCCAGCAGCTCCGGGACAGGTGAAGCTTTCTTT
. | TRBJ2-2 | . | TRBV5-1 | CASSFEIETGELFF | TGCGCCAGCAGCTTCGAGATCGAAACCGGGGAGCTGTTTTTT
. | TRBJ1-2 | . | TRBV30 | CAWSQHGDSLYGYTF | TGTGCCTGGAGCCAACACGGAGACAGCCTCTATGGCTACACCTTC
. | TRBJ2-2 | . | TRBV19 | CASSGRQIGELFF | TGTGCCAGTAGTGGGCGACAGATCGGGGAGCTGTTTTTT
. | TRBJ2-6 | . | TRBV7-9 | CASSPDILSGANVLTF | TGTGCCAGCAGCCCCGACATCCTCTCTGGGGCCAACGTCCTGACTTTC
. | TRBJ1-1 | . | TRBV7-9 | CASSFLANTEAFF | TGTGCCAGCAGCTTTCTGGCGAACACTGAAGCTTTCTTT
once | TRBJ2-6 | TRBD1 | TRBV7-2 | CASSPISGTGVAGANVLTF | TGTGCCAGCAGCCCTATCTCCGGGACAGGGGTGGCTGGGGCCAACGTCCTGACTTTC
. | TRBJ2-3 | TRBD2 | TRBV18 | CASSPPSSGGATDTQYF | TGTGCCAGCTCACCACCCTCGAGCGGGGGGGCCACAGATACGCAGTATTTT
. | TRBJ2-7 | . | TRBV5-1 | CASSSGRGYEQYF | TGCGCCAGCAGCTCGGGGAGAGGGTACGAGCAGTACTTC
. | TRBJ2-5 | . | TRBV10-2 | CASSGGRGETQYF | TGCGCCAGCAGTGGTGGGAGAGGAGAGACCCAGTACTTC
. | TRBJ1-1 | . | TRBV3-1/TRBV3-2 | CASSQDGSFSEAFF | TGTGCCAGCAGCCAAGACGGGAGCTTTTCTGAAGCTTTCTTT
. | TRBJ1-6 | TRBD1 | TRBV19 | CASSARDRGRSPLHF | TGTGCCAGTAGTGCCCGGGACAGGGGACGCTCACCCCTCCACTTT
once | TRBJ2-2 | . | TRBV7-3 | CASSPRGDTGELFF | TGTGCCAGCAGCCCCCGCGGGGACACCGGGGAGCTGTTTTTT
. | TRBJ1-3 | . | TRBV4-1 | CASSLSSGNTIYF | TGCGCCAGCAGTTTGAGCTCTGGAAACACCATATATTTT
. | TRBJ1-5 | TRBD1 | TRBV2 | CASSPGQGGNQPQHF | TGTGCCAGCAGTCCAGGACAGGGTGGTAATCAGCCCCAGCATTTT
. | TRBJ1-2 | TRBD1 | TRBV5-1 | CASSPGETGAHYGYTF | TGCGCCAGCAGCCCGGGAGAAACAGGGGCGCACTATGGCTACACCTTC
once | TRBJ2-1 | TRBD2 | TRBV11-2 | CASSSRTSGSYNEQFF | TGTGCCAGCAGCTCCCGGACTAGCGGCTCCTACAATGAGCAGTTCTTC
. | TRBJ2-4 | . | TRBV20-1 | CSASWARGAKNIQYF | TGCAGTGCTAGTTGGGCCCGGGGAGCCAAAAACATTCAGTACTTC